Sequencing of this TCR beta chain was carried out in a study of CD8 T cells in ankylosing spondylitis. Findings and caveats of the study: In synovial fluid and blood from reactive arthritis, some motif variants were previously reported. Reported data indicate significant enrichment of disease-linked clones within matched ankylosing spondylitis synovial fluid.

V lost 2 bases, J lost 4 bases, and 4 bases stayed unmatched. In germline, CDR1 is SGHDT, CDR2 YYEEEE. The CDR3 is made up of 14 amino acids. MiXCR, run by TCRdb on the 5' RACE reads, gives a single entry per CDR3 protein. The profile covers about 250,000 distinct CDR3 sequences, with 15% to 20% appearing a single time and roughly a third taken by the ten largest. This clonotype occurred once. Its specificity is not known. The TCR comes from a male donor with ankylosing spondylitis or in good health (not recorded which). The specimen sequenced was blood, either unsorted or a sorted T cell fraction (not recorded which). The rearrangement joins TRBV5-6 to TRBJ1-2; TRBD1 aligns across 8 bases. The CDR3 sequence is CASSFGTGSYGYTF. CDR3 nucleotides: TGTGCCAGCAGCTTCGGGACAGGATCCTATGGCTACACCTTC.